This TCR beta chain appears in the sequencing data of a study of cytomegalovirus exposure and HLA in healthy donors. As for the donors, each was a healthy bone marrow donor. A note on this clone: Antigen: not known.

PCR used 60 Vbeta primers and 13 Jbeta primers. Clones were sequenced by immunoSEQ multiplex PCR, and TCRdb holds only the in-frame ones, with some missing. The top ten hold 1.9% of the sample, which has about 140,000 clones, about 80% seen once. The CDR3 contains 14 residues. Germline lookup yields CDR1 LNHDA and CDR2 SQIVND (reference sequence). V was pared by 8 bases and J by 4 bases, with 5 bases of the junction left unmatched. Study-wide points: In a later analysis, TCR beta V- and J-gene trimming was associated with a missense DCLRE1C variant. Earlier results showed most TCR beta V segments being productive about 90% or about 30% of the time.

Sequencing was performed on PBMCs. This sequence joins TRBV19 and TRBJ2-1; TRBD2 aligns across 10 bases. This receptor was obtained from a woman between 40 and 55 years old in good health and CMV-seronegative. The CDR3 DNA is TGTGCCAGTGCCAAGCGGGAGGGGTACAATGAGCAGTTCTTC. This sequence encodes CASAKREGYNEQFF. Based on the CDR3 plus reference TRBV19 and TRBJ2-1, the full variable domain is DGGITQSPKYLFRKEGQNVTLSCEQNLNHDAMYWYRQDPGQGLRLIYYSQIVNDFQKGDIAEGYSVSREKKESFPLTVTSAQKNPTAFYLCASAKREGYNEQFFGPGTRLTVL.